This note documents a single TCR beta chain sequence. The antigen is undetermined. These data originate in a study of vaccination and CD4 T cells after COVID-19. Overall study context: At a median around 65 days (range 14 to 241) after dose two, post-vaccine samples were obtained. Cellular stimulation was performed using overlapping spike peptides derived from SARS-CoV-2, HCoV-NL63, HCoV-OC43 and HCoV-229E.

As to treatment: approximately nine-day PBMC culture with coronavirus spike peptide pools or control peptides (ViraFEST assay). Researchers used the Oncomine TCR Beta short-read assay to sequence DNA from cultured CD4+ T cells. Researchers extracted genomic DNA from CD4+ T cells that had been cultured. In TCRdb, the PCR reads were re-called with MiXCR into one record per CDR3 protein. The table shows about 15,000 distinct CDR3 sequences, with 42% occurring only once. The receptor was isolated from a human donor with COVID-19. The source material was cultured CD4+ T cells from blood.

In DNA form, the CDR3 reads TGTGCCAGCACCAGGGCCACAGATACGCAGTATTTT. Encoded protein: CASTRATDTQYF. This chain joins TRBV2 and TRBJ2-3; D may be TRBD1 (5 bases). Trimming stripped 7 bases from V and 2 bases from J, with 7 bases between. There are 12 residues in the CDR3. The germline V gene has CDR1 SNHLY and CDR2 FYNNEI.